This paragraph reports one T cell receptor beta chain. Antigen unknown. The sample originates from a study of beta chain features in type 1 diabetes. Study summary: All samples combined gave around 100,000,000 sorted cells for examination.

The investigators reverse transcribed all of the isolated RNA, so they sequenced expressed TCRB transcripts. Approximately 3.9 million reads per sample were averaged for naive, central memory and regulatory samples. Generated by immunoSEQ multiplex PCR, the TCRdb table keeps only in-frame clones and is missing some. The sample has roughly 450,000 clones, about an eighth seen once. The germline V gene encodes CDR1 SEHNR and CDR2 FQNEAQ (reference sequence). V shed 2 bases and J shed 6 bases, with 10 bases lying between them. The CDR3 is 14 residues long. Study-wide results and caveats: Among all four CD4+ subsets, Type 1 diabetes patients had TCRB CDR3s that were moderately but significantly shorter. Relative to healthy donors, patients appeared to have naive, central memory and Treg TCRB repertoires that were more similar.

The receptor comes from a woman under 30 in good health. This chain connects TRBV7-9 to TRBJ2-2; D perhaps matches TRBD1 (5 bases). The sequenced sample consisted of naive CD4+ T cells from blood. The CDR3 sequence: CASSLSQGAGELFF. The CDR3 nucleotides read TGTGCCAGCAGCTTATCTCAGGGTGCCGGGGAGCTGTTTTTT. The entire variable domain, with the rest obtained from reference TRBV7-9 and TRBJ2-2, is as follows: DTGVSQNPRHKITKRGQNVTFRCDPISEHNRLYWYRQTLGQGPEFLTYFQNEAQLEKSRLLSDRFSAERPKGSFSTLEIQRTEQGDSAMYLCASSLSQGAGELFFGEGSRLTVL.